This T cell receptor (beta chain) comes out of a study of T cell responses to AZD1222 COVID-19 vaccine. For the study at large: Samples with a second dose at about 4 or about 12 weeks were pooled together. Notes on the study in general: Recipients of two AZD1222 doses showed rising Spike-specific TCR breadth and depth. Unmutated variant regions are reportedly the target of nearly half of TCRs that are spike-specific.

With regard to this clone: Its cognate antigen is unknown.

Trimming removed 2 bases at V and 3 bases at J, with 9 bases between. The V gene's germline CDR1 is MRHNA and CDR2 SNTAGT. This CDR3 has 14 residues. Measured with immunoSEQ multiplex PCR; TCRdb has only the in-frame clones, and not every one. This sample has 150,000 to 200,000 clones, with almost 95% found just once. The chain couples TRBV6-4 to TRBJ2-3; no clear D. Here the sequenced sample was peripheral blood, taken on day 0 of AZD1222 vaccination. The sequence was obtained from an adult in good health. CDR3 sequence: CASSDTLGTDTQYF. Written as DNA, the CDR3 is TGTGCCAGCAGTGACACCCTCGGGACAGATACGCAGTATTTT.